This T cell receptor beta chain was identified in a study of T cells in localized non-small cell lung cancer. Losses at the gene ends were 9 bases for V and 3 bases for J; bases not matched to a gene: 5. The germline V gene encodes CDR1 SNHLY and CDR2 FYNNEI. The CDR3 is made up of 13 amino acids. Only in-frame clones appear in the TCRdb table, and some are missing; sequencing was by immunoSEQ multiplex PCR. The data show around 29,000 clones, about 88% seen once. Comment on this clone: The antigen remains unidentified.

General study results and limits: In adjacent lung appeared a median 57 of the top 100 tumor clones. Uninvolved adjacent lung, not tumor, had the highest T cell clonality. Prolonged overall survival went with higher T cell density in the blood.

V is TRBV2 and J is TRBJ1-3; 7 positions agree with TRBD1. The sample in question was peripheral blood, obtained before any cancer treatment. The TCR originated in a female donor older than 55 with stage III squamous cell lung carcinoma. The CDR3 protein is CASLRDSGNTIYF. The CDR3 bases are TGTGCCAGTCTCCGGGACAGTGGAAACACCATATATTTT.